This T cell receptor (beta chain) is drawn from a study of T-cell reconstitution after alpha-beta-depleted transplantation in children. The CDR3 has 15 residues. Germline-derived CDR1 and CDR2 are SGHTA and FQGNSA. Germline trimming cut 1 base from V and 10 bases from J; bases unmatched to any gene: 7. Unique molecular identifiers were incorporated when the TCRbeta library was constructed. TCRdb used MiXCR to reprocess the PCR reads, holding one entry per CDR3 protein. The sample holds roughly 300,000 distinct CDR3 sequences, 10% seen once. The receptor was isolated from a human donor who donated a stem cell graft to a child with acute lymphoblastic leukemia. The V call is TRBV7-2, the J call TRBJ2-1; TRBD2 matches 10 bases. Sequenced here: PBMCs from the stem cell graft donor, sampled from the stem cell graft. Here the CDR3 reads CASSLGPSGSEEQFF. In DNA form, the CDR3 reads TGTGCCAGCAGCTTAGGGCCTAGCGGGAGCGAGGAGCAGTTCTTC.